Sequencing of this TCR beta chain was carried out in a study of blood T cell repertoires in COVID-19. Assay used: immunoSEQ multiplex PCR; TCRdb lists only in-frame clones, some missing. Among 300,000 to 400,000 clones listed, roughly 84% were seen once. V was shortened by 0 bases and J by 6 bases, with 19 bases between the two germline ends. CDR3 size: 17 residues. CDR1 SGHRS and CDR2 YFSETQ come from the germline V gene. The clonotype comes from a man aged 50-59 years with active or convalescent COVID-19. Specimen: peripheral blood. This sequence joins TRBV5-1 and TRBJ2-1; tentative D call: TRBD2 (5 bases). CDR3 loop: CASSLGSLATDLNEQFF. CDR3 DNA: TGCGCCAGCAGCTTGGGTTCCCTAGCTACTGATCTCAATGAGCAGTTCTTC. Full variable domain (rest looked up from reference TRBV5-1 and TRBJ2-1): KAGVTQTPRYLIKTRGQQVTLSCSPISGHRSVSWYQQTPGQGLQFLFEYFSETQRNKGNFPGRFSGRQFSNSRSEMNVSTLELGDSALYLCASSLGSLATDLNEQFFGPGTRLTVL.